One sample yielded the 18 T cell receptor beta chains listed below, sequenced in a study of T cell clonality in common variable immunodeficiency. Whole-study findings and limits: Reportedly, TCR beta sequences from common variable immunodeficiency showed fewer deletions and N-nucleotide insertions.

Their antigens are not known. Using immunoSEQ multiplex PCR, the repertoire was profiled, and TCRdb retains in-frame clones only, with some absent. Observed are roughly 14,000 clones, no singletons, with the top ten taking 8.5% to 10%. Specimen: peripheral blood mononuclear cells. The source of these receptors is a human donor with common variable immunodeficiency.

Details on this clone: The read ends 3 residues before the CDR3 terminus; that terminus is restored from the germline J gene. This rearrangement joins TRBV7-2 to TRBJ1-4, with 10 bases fitting TRBD1. CDR3 size: 15 residues. Germline-derived CDR1 and CDR2 are SGHTA and FQGNSA. V was pared by 5 bases and J by 1 base, with 1 base of the junction left unmatched. This CDR3 reads CASSRTGGTNEKLFF. The sequenced CDR3 bases are TGTGCCAGCAGCCGGACAGGGGGAACTAATGAAAAA.

This clone was counted only a few times. The sequenced part of the CDR3 DNA is TGTGCCAGCGCGCGGCAGGGACTGGAGACC. It yields the protein CASARQGLET. The full CDR3 is CASARQGLETQYF. V gene TRBV6-2 or TRBV6-3 combines with J gene TRBJ2-5; a weak D match, TRBD2 (6 bases). Read sequence stops 3 residues before the CDR3 end, and the germline J gene provides the missing end. The CDR3 length is 13 residues. CDR1 is MNHEY and CDR2 is SVGEGT in the germline V gene. V lost 8 bases and J 5 bases, leaving 15 bases between the germline ends.

In this sample, this clone turned up a few times. The CDR3 is cut off 3 residues early in the read; its end comes from the germline J gene. The chain has TRBV7-9 and TRBJ2-3; possible D gene TRBD1, 5 bases. The V end lost 11 bases, the J end lost 0 bases, and 15 bases lay between the germline ends. CDR1 and CDR2 (germline): SEHNR, FQNEAQ (reference sequence). The CDR3 contains 14 residues. The CDR3 is CASQGASSTDTQYF. Incomplete CDR3 DNA: TGTGCCTCCCAAGGGGCATCTAGCACAGATACG.

This clone ranks as medium-sized. The read gets to within 3 residues of the CDR3 end, and the germline J gene fills in the rest. The rearrangement links TRBV20-1 to TRBJ1-1; D is unclear. This CDR3 has 13 residues. CDR1 is DFQATT and CDR2 is SNEGSKA in the germline V gene (reference sequence). The V gene lost 2 bases and the J gene lost 1 base, with 8 bases spanning the gap. Incomplete CDR3 DNA: TGCAGTGCTAGAAATTCAGGGAACACTGAA. Residues: CSARNSGNTE. The full CDR3 is CSARNSGNTEAFF.

This clone was recorded a few times. The read ends 3 residues before the CDR3 terminus; that terminus is restored from the germline J gene. The chain is built from TRBV2 and TRBJ1-4, with 7 bases lining up with TRBD1. This CDR3 contains 14 residues. The germline V gene encodes CDR1 SNHLY and CDR2 FYNNEI. J lost 8 bases, V lost 8 bases, and 11 bases had no gene match. The sequenced part of the CDR3 DNA is TGTGCCAGCCGCCTTCTAGACAGGGTAGAAAAA. Encoded protein: CASRLLDRVEK. From start to end, the CDR3 is CASRLLDRVEKLFF. Complete variable domain (other parts from reference TRBV2 and TRBJ1-4): EPEVTQTPSHQVTQMGQEVILRCVPISNHLYFYWYRQILGQKVEFLVSFYNNEISEKSEIFDDQFSVERPDGSNFTLKIRSTKLEDSAMYFCASRLLDRVEKLFFGSGTQLSVL.

This clone was observed a few times. CDR3 amino acids: CASSPRTSGGAFYEQYF. The sequenced part of the CDR3 DNA is TGTGCCAGCAGTCCCAGGACTAGCGGGGGAGCTTTTTACGAG. J is TRBJ2-7 and V is TRBV2; 13 bases align to TRBD2. The read stops 3 residues short of the end of the CDR3; the missing end is completed from the germline J gene. Per germline, CDR1 SNHLY and CDR2 FYNNEI. There are 17 residues in the CDR3. V dropped 5 bases and J dropped 4; count of bases not matched to a gene: 11.

Comment on this clone: The read gets to within 3 residues of the CDR3 end, and the germline J gene fills in the rest. This chain uses TRBV7-2 with TRBJ2-7; D uncertain. From germline, CDR1 is SGHTA and CDR2 FQGNSA. V was cut by 1 base and J by 0 bases, with 7 bases left in between. The CDR3 runs to 14 residues. CDR3 sequence reads: CASSLVTVSYEQYF. The part of the CDR3 DNA that was read is TGTGCCAGCAGCTTAGTAACAGTCTCCTACGAG.

A remark on this clone: The CDR3 extends 3 residues past the end of the read, so its final part is completed from the germline J gene. The rearrangement joins TRBV19 to TRBJ2-7; TRBD2 matches at 8 bases. With 6 bases clipped from V and 1 base from J, the junction kept 2 bases outside the gene matches. This CDR3 region has 13 residues. Germline loops: CDR1 LNHDA, CDR2 SQIVND (reference sequence). The CDR3 bases that were read are TGTGCCAGTAGCGCTAGCGGGTCCTACGAG. Amino acids: CASSASGSYE. The complete CDR3 sequence is CASSASGSYEQYF.

This clone came up a few times. The CDR3 end lies 3 residues beyond the end of the read and is filled in from the germline J gene. V usage is TRBV7-9 and J usage is TRBJ2-3, with 8 bases identical to TRBD2. The V and J ends lost 7 bases and 5 bases, in that order; junction bases with no gene match: 11. Germline CDR1 is SEHNR and CDR2 is FQNEAQ (reference sequence). This CDR3 has 15 amino acids. CDR3 loop: CASTQPGGERDTQYF. CDR3 DNA, as far as it was read: TGTGCCAGCACTCAGCCGGGGGGGGAGAGAGATACG. The full variable domain, completed using reference TRBV7-9 and TRBJ2-3, is DTGVSQNPRHKITKRGQNVTFRCDPISEHNRLYWYRQTLGQGPEFLTYFQNEAQLEKSRLLSDRFSAERPKGSFSTLEIQRTEQGDSAMYLCASTQPGGERDTQYFGPGTRLTVL.

Only a few counts were recorded for this clone. At one end, the junction sequence differs from germline, possibly due to a read error. Read coverage stops 3 residues before the CDR3 terminus; the germline J gene supplies the remainder. J is TRBJ2-1 and V is TRBV7-7; 13 positions agree with TRBD2. Looked up from germline, CDR1 is SSHAT and CDR2 is FNYEAQ (reference sequence). This CDR3 is built from 17 residues. CDR3 bases read: TGTGCTAGCAGCCCGCATCCCGGGACTAGCGGGGACAATGAG. Translation gives CASSPHPGTSGDNE. The complete CDR3 reads CASSPHPGTSGDNEQFF.

Concerning this clone itself: The read comes to an end 3 residues before the CDR3 does, leaving the germline J gene to fill in the end. V is TRBV2 and J is TRBJ2-2; 7 bases fit TRBD1. The J segment lost 4 bases and the V segment lost 9 bases, leaving 8 bases of the junction unmatched. CDR3 length: 14 residues. Germline-derived CDR1 and CDR2 are SNHLY and FYNNEI. This CDR3 is CASDRVLSTGELFF. The CDR3 DNA, read in part, is TGTGCCAGTGACAGGGTTTTGAGCACCGGGGAG.

This clone has a handful of counts. The missing CDR3 end, 3 residues past where the read stops, is filled in from the germline J gene. The chain is built from TRBV19 and TRBJ2-7; D may be TRBD2 (6 bases). The CDR3 runs to 16 residues. The germline V gene encodes CDR1 LNHDA and CDR2 SQIVND (reference sequence). V was shortened by 5 bases and J by 1 base, with 18 bases between the two germline ends. The sequenced CDR3 bases are TGTGCCAGTAGTGCCCCAGGGACTTACGCGTCCTACGAG. Its translation: CASSAPGTYASYE. The full CDR3 sequence reads CASSAPGTYASYEQYF.

This clone was seen a handful of times. The read terminates 3 residues before the CDR3 end, so the remaining end is supplied by the germline J gene. The chain joins TRBV13 to TRBJ2-3; 9 bases agree with TRBD1. This CDR3 spans 16 amino acids. The V gene's germline CDR1 is PRHDT and CDR2 FYEKMQ (reference sequence). The V segment lost 5 bases and the J segment 2 bases; nucleotides outside the gene matches: 8. The CDR3 is CASSPQGTGYTDTQYF. The DNA read from the CDR3 is TGTGCCAGCAGCCCCCAGGGGACAGGGTACACAGATACG.

This clone has a handful of counts. Sequencing ends 3 residues short of the CDR3 end; the germline J gene provides the rest. V is TRBV23-1 and J is TRBJ2-1; the match to TRBD2 covers 8 bases. TRBV23-1 is filed as an ORF, its function uncertain. J was trimmed by 1 base and V by 2 bases; bases with no gene match: 7. The length of the CDR3 is 17 residues. The covered CDR3 bases are TGCGCCAGCAGTCAAGGGGGCGGGGGGATATCCTACAATGAG. Its translation: CASSQGGGGISYNE. The full CDR3 protein reads CASSQGGGGISYNEQFF.

This clone has just a few counts. The read comes to an end 3 residues before the CDR3 does, leaving the germline J gene to fill in the end. The chain links TRBV20-1 to TRBJ2-7; 9 bases map to TRBD1. The CDR3 contains 14 residues. Trimming took 3 bases from V and 3 from J; bases not matched to a gene: 6. Germline V CDR1 and CDR2: DFQATT, SNEGSKA (reference sequence). The CDR3 here is CSASGTGINYEQYF. CDR3 DNA, as far as it was read: TGCAGTGCTAGCGGGACAGGGATTAACTACGAG.

This clone was detected only a few times. Read data end 3 residues before the CDR3 end; the end is taken from the germline J gene. The V and J genes are TRBV19 and TRBJ2-3; D is perhaps TRBD1 (5 bases). Germline V gene data show CDR1 as LNHDA and CDR2 as SQIVND (reference sequence). The CDR3 spans 15 residues. V dropped 3 bases and J dropped 0 bases, with 10 bases sitting between them. CDR3 region: CASSITSGSTDTQYF. Incomplete CDR3 DNA: TGTGCCAGTAGTATCACCTCAGGGAGCACAGATACG.

The CDR3 spells CASSYRGGAPGELFF. CDR3 DNA, as far as it was read: TGTGCCAGCAGCTATCGTGGGGGGGCTCCCGGGGAG. The rearrangement links TRBV7-9 to TRBJ2-2; perhaps TRBD2 as D (7 bases). The read ends 3 residues before the CDR3 terminus; that terminus is restored from the germline J gene. This CDR3 spans 15 amino acids. Germline V gene sequence: CDR1 SEHNR, CDR2 FQNEAQ (reference sequence). With 4 bases removed from V and 6 bases from J, the gap between germline ends came to 15 bases.

To note about this clone: The read ends 3 residues shy of where the CDR3 ends; the end is completed using the germline J gene. The chain has TRBV2 and TRBJ1-4; no definite D call. This CDR3 region has 14 residues. Deletions cut 6 bases from V and 5 bases from J, with 13 bases between. Germline CDR1 reads SNHLY; CDR2 reads FYNNEI. The CDR3 loop is CASSGSYTNEKLFF. The part of the CDR3 DNA that was read is TGTGCCAGCAGCGGGTCCTATACGAATGAAAAA.